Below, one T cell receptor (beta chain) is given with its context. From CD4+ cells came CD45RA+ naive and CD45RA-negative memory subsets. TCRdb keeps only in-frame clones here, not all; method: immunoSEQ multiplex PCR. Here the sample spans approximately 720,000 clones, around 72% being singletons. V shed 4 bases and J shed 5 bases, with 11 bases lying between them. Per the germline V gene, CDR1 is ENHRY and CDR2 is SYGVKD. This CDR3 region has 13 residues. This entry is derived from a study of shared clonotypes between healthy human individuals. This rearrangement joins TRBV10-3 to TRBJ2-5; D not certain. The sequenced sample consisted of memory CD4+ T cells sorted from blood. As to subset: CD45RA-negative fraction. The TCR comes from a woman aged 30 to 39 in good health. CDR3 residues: CAISARPQETQYF. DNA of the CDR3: TGTGCCATCAGTGCCCGGCCTCAGGAGACCCAGTACTTC.